A single T cell receptor beta chain is shown here with its context. The antigen is undetermined. This sample stems from a study of immune evolution from preneoplasia to lung adenocarcinoma. Study overall: HLA loss of heterozygosity: 7% AIS, 15% MIA, around 35% ADC, none AAH.

General observations from the study: Top clone frequencies peaked in normal lung, apparently declining through invasive adenocarcinoma. Clonality was highest in normal lung, lower in later-stage lesions apparently.

Sequencing was performed with immunoSEQ multiplex PCR; in TCRdb, only in-frame clones are kept and a portion is missing. Here the sample spans more than 3,500 clones, approximately 85% being singletons. Input material: FFPE invasive lung adenocarcinoma tissue. The TCR sequence derives from a person aged 45-60 years with lung adenocarcinoma.

The CDR3 nucleotides are TGTGCCAGCAGCCCCGACTGGTACACCGGGGAGCTGTTTTTT. Its protein is CASSPDWYTGELFF. The V call is TRBV7-3, the J call TRBJ2-2; D is undetermined. The CDR3 loop spans 14 amino acids. The V end lost 5 bases, the J end lost 3 bases, and 10 bases lay between the germline ends. Germline V gene lookup returns CDR1 SGHTA and CDR2 FQGTGA.